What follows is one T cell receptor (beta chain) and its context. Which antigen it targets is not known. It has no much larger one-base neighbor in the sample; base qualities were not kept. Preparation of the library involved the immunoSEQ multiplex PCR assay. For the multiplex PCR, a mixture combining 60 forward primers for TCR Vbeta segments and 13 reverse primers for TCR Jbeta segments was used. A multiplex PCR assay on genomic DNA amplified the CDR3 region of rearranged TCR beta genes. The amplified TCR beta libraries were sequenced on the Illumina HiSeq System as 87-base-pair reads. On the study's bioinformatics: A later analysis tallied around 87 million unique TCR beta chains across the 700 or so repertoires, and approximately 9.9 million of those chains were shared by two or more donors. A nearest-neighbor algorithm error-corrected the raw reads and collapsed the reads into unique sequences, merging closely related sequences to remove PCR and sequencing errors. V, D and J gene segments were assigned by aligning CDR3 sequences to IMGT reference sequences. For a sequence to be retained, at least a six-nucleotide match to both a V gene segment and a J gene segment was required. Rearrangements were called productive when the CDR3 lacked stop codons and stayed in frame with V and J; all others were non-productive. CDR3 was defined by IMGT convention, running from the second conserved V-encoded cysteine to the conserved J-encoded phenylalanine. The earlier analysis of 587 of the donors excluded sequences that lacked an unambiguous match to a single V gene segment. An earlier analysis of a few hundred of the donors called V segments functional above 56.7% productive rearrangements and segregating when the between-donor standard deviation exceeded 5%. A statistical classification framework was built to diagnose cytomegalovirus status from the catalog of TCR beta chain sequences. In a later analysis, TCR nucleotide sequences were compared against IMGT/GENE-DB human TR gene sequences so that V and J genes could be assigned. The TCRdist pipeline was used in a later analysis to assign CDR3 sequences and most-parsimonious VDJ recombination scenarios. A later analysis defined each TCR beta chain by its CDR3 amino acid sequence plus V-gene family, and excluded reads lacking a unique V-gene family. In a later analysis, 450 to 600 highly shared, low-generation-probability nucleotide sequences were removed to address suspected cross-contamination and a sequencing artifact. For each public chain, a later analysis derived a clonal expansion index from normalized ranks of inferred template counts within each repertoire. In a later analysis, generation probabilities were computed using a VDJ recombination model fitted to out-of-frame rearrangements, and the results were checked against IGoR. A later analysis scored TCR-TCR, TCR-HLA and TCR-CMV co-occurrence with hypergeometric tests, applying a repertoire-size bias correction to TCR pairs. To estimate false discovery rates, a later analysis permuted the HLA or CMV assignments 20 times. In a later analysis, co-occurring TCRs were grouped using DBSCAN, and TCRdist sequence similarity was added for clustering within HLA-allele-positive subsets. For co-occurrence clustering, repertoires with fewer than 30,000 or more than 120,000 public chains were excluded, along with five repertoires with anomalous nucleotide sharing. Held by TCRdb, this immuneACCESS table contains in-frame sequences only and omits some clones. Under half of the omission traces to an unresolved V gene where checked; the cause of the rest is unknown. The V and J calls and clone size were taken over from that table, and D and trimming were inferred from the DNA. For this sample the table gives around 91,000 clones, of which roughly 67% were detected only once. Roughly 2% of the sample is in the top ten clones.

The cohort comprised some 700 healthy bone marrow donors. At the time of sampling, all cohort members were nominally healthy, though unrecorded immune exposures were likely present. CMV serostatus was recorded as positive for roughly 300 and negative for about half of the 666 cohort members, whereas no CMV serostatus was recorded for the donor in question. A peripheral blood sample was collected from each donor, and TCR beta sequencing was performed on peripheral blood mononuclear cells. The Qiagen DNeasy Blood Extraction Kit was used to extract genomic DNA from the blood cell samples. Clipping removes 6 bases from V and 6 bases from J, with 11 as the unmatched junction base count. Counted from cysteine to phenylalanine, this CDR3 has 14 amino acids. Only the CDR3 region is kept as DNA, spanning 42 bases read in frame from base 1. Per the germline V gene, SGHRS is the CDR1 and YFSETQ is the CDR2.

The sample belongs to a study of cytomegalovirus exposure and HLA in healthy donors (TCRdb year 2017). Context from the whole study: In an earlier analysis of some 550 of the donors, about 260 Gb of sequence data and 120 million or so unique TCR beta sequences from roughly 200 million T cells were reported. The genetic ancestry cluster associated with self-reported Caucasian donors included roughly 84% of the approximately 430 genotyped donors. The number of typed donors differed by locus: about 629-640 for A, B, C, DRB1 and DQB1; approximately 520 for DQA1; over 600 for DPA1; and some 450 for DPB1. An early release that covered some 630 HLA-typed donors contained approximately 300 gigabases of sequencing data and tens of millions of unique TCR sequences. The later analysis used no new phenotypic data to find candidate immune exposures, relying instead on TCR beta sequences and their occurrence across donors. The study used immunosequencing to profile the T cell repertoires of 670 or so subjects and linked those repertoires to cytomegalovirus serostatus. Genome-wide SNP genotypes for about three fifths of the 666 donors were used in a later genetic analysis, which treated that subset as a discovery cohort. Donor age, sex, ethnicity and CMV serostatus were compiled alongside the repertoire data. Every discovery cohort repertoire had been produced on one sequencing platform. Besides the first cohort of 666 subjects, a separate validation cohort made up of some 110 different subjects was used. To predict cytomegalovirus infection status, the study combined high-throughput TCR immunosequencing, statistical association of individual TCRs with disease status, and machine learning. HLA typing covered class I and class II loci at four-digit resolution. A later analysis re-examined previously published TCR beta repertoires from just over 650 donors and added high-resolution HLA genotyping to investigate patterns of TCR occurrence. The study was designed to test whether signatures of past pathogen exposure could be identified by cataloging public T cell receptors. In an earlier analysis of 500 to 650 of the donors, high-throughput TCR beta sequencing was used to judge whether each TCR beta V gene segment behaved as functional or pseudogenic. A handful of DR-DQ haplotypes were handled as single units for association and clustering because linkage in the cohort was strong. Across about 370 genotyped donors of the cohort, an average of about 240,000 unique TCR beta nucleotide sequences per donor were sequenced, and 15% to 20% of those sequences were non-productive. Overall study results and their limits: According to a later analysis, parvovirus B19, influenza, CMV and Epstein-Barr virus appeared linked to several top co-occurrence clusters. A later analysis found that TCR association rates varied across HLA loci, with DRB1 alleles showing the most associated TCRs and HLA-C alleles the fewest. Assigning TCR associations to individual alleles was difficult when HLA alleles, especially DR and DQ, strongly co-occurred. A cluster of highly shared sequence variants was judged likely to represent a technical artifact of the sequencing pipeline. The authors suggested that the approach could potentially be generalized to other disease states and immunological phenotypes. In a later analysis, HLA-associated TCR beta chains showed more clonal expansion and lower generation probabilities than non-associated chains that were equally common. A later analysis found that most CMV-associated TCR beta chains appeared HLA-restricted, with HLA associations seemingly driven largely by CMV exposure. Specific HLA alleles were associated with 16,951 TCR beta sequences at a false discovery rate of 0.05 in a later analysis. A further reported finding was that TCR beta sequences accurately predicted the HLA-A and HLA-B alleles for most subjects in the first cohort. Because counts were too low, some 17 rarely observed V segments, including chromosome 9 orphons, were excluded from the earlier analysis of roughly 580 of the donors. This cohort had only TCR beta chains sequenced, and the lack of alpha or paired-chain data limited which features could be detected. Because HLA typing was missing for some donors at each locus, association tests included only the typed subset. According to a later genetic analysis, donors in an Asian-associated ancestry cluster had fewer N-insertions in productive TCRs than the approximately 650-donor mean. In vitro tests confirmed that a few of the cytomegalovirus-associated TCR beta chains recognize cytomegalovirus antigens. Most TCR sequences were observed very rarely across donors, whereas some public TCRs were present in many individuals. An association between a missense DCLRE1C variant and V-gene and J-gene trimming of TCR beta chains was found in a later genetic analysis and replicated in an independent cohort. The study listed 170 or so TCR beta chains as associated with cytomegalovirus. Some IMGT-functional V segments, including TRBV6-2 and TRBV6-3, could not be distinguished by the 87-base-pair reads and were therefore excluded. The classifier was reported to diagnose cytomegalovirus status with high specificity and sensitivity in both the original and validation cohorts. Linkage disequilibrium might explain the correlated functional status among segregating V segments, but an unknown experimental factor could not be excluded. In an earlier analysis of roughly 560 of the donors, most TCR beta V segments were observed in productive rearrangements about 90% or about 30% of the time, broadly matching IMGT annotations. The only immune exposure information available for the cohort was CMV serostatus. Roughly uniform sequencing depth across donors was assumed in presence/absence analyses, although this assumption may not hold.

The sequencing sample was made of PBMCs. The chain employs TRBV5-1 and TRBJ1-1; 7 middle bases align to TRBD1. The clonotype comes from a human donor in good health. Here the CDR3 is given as CASNKLTTGAEAFF. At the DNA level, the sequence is TGCGCCAGCAATAAATTAACTACAGGGGCTGAAGCTTTCTTT.